One and the same sample provided the 15 T cell receptor beta chains below, sequenced in a study of T cell changes during pregnancy in multiple sclerosis. Clones were read by immunoSEQ multiplex PCR, and TCRdb kept only the in-frame ones, dropping some. The data show under 50,000 clones, roughly 90% seen once. The sample consisted of CD4+ T cells from peripheral blood mononuclear cells, taken before pregnancy. The source is a female donor with multiple sclerosis, enrolled in a pregnancy study.

The chain combines TRBV5-4 with TRBJ1-2; 9 nucleotides agree with TRBD1. This CDR3 spans 15 amino acids. Germline CDR1 is SGHNT and CDR2 is YYREEE (reference sequence). With V trimmed by 5 bases and J by 7 bases, 12 bases remained unmatched. The CDR3 reads CASSLVRDRDFGYTF. CDR3 nucleotides: TGTGCCAGCAGTCTAGTCCGGGACAGGGATTTTGGCTACACCTTC.

J is TRBJ1-5 and V is TRBV21-1; the listed D gene, TRBD1, was not tested against the DNA. TRBV21-1 is a pseudogene. This CDR3 spans 13 amino acids. CDR3 amino acids: CASFSGGNQPQHF. The CDR3 DNA reads as TGTGCCAGCTTTTCAGGGGGCAATCAGCCCCAGCATTTT.

The chain combines TRBV19 with TRBJ2-7, with TRBD1 matching over 7 bases. This CDR3 is 14 amino acids long. The V gene's germline CDR1 is LNHDA and CDR2 SQIVND (reference sequence). Trimming cost V 9 bases and J 6 bases; bases outside gene matches: 14. CDR3 sequence: CARPTGFDNPEQYF. CDR3 nucleotide sequence: TGTGCCAGACCGACAGGGTTTGATAATCCCGAGCAGTACTTC.

The rearrangement joins TRBV6-1 to TRBJ1-1; 7 nucleotides agree with TRBD1. The CDR3 contains 14 residues. V shed 4 bases and J 4 bases; nucleotides not matched to a gene: 6. From germline, CDR1 is MNHNS and CDR2 SASEGT. The CDR3 DNA is TGTGCCAGCAGTGTACGGGACAGAATCACTGAAGCTTTCTTT. This codes for CASSVRDRITEAFF.

This chain uses TRBV19 with TRBJ1-2; D unresolved. Germline assignment: CDR1 LNHDA and CDR2 SQIVND (reference sequence). CDR3 size: 13 residues. Trimming pared 3 bases from V and 2 bases from J, leaving 7 bases between. This CDR3 is CASSMEVNYGYTF. In DNA form, the CDR3 reads TGTGCCAGTAGTATGGAGGTCAACTATGGCTACACCTTC.

This rearrangement joins TRBV5-1 to TRBJ2-1, with 8 bases fitting TRBD2. In germline, CDR1 is SGHRS, CDR2 YFSETQ. After removal of 0 bases from V and 3 bases from J, the junction contained 5 bases not matched to a gene. The CDR3 runs to 16 residues. CDR3 sequence reads: CASSLEDGGDYNEQFF. The CDR3 DNA sequence: TGCGCCAGCAGCTTGGAGGACGGGGGGGACTACAATGAGCAGTTCTTC.

V is TRBV29-1 and J is TRBJ1-2, with D possibly being TRBD1 (6 bases). The ends were cut back, 3 bases at V and 4 bases at J, with 12 bases in the middle. Germline V gives CDR1 SQVTM, CDR2 ANQGSEA. This CDR3 region has 13 residues. This chain's CDR3 is CSVERDTAYGYTF. The CDR3 DNA follows: TGCAGCGTTGAGAGGGACACCGCCTATGGCTACACCTTC.

The chain carries TRBV5-1 and TRBJ2-3; perhaps TRBD2 as D (5 bases). This CDR3 comprises 14 residues. Germline V CDR1 and CDR2: SGHRS, YFSETQ. The V and J ends lost 0 bases and 3 bases respectively, with 8 bases between them. The CDR3 DNA is TGCGCCAGCAGCTTGGGGACTTCGACAGATACGCAGTATTTT. As protein: CASSLGTSTDTQYF.

This sequence joins TRBV6-1 and TRBJ1-5; a possible D gene is TRBD1 (6 bases). Trimming stripped 6 bases from V and 0 bases from J, with 9 bases between. From germline, CDR1 is MNHNS and CDR2 SASEGT. This CDR3 comprises 14 residues. The CDR3 here is CASSGQLSNQPQHF. The CDR3 DNA reads TGTGCCAGCAGCGGACAGCTTAGCAATCAGCCCCAGCATTTT.

J is TRBJ2-5 and V is TRBV18; D ambiguous. Trimming shortened V by 2 bases and J by 1 base, and 8 bases separated the two germline ends. The CDR3 totals 14 residues. Germline lookup yields CDR1 KGHSH and CDR2 LQKENI. DNA for the CDR3: TGTGCCAGCTCACCAACTTTCACCCAAGAGACCCAGTACTTC. Translation gives CASSPTFTQETQYF.

V and J are TRBV29-1 and TRBJ2-3, with 13 bases matching TRBD2. The germline CDR1 and CDR2 sequences are SQVTM and ANQGSEA. The trim removed 6 bases at V and 5 bases at J, leaving 5 bases unmatched. CDR3 length: 14 residues. In nucleotides, the CDR3 is TGCAGCGTCGGACTAGCGGGGGTGGGAGATACGCAGTATTTT. It translates to CSVGLAGVGDTQYF.

The J gene is TRBJ1-2, the V gene TRBV30, with 8 nucleotides matching TRBD1. CDR1 GTSNPN and CDR2 SVGIG come from the germline V gene (reference sequence). This CDR3 contains 15 residues. The J segment lost 10 bases and the V segment lost 1 base, leaving 14 bases of the junction unmatched. In nucleotides, the CDR3 is TGTGCCTGGAGTGCCAACACAAATCGGGACAGGCTCTACACCTTC. This gives the protein CAWSANTNRDRLYTF.

The V and J genes are TRBV2 and TRBJ2-2, with 7 bases lining up with TRBD1. This CDR3 has 15 amino acids. The J segment lost 7 bases and the V segment lost 4 bases, leaving 9 bases of the junction unmatched. Germline V lookup: CDR1 SNHLY, CDR2 FYNNEI. The CDR3 region has the DNA TGTGCCAGCAGTGCAGAGACAGGGTTCTTCGGGGAGCTGTTTTTT. Amino acids: CASSAETGFFGELFF.

The J gene is TRBJ1-5, the V gene TRBV5-1, with 7 bases lining up with TRBD1. The CDR3 totals 15 residues. V was clipped by 1 base and J by 2 bases; unmatched bases: 3. The germline V gene encodes CDR1 SGHRS and CDR2 YFSETQ. DNA for the CDR3: TGCGCCAGCAGCTTGAGCGGACAGGGCAATCAGCCCCAGCATTTT. It yields the protein CASSLSGQGNQPQHF.

This chain uses TRBV10-1 with TRBJ2-3; a possible D gene is TRBD2 (6 bases). Trimming took off 2 bases at V and 0 bases at J, with 9 bases between the two ends. Germline loops: CDR1 WNHNN, CDR2 SYGVQD (reference sequence). The CDR3 runs to 15 residues. CDR3 in amino acids: CASSEAGQSTDTQYF. The DNA of the CDR3 is TGCGCCAGCAGTGAGGCGGGGCAAAGCACAGATACGCAGTATTTT.